This TCR beta chain was recorded in a study of graft-versus-host responses after intestinal transplantation. V was clipped by 6 bases and J by 6 bases, with 8 bases between them. The CDR3 sequence is 11 residues long. Germline lookup yields CDR1 SGHVS and CDR2 FNYEAQ. Clones were read by immunoSEQ multiplex PCR, and TCRdb kept only the in-frame ones, dropping some. The sample carries approximately 54,000 clones, roughly nine tenths recorded once. The starting material was PBMCs, obtained roughly 95 weeks after intestinal transplant. The rearrangement joins TRBV7-6 to TRBJ1-2; D ambiguous. The receptor was derived from a human patient who received an intestinal transplant, so some T cells may come from the graft donor. CDR3 region: CASSRGDGYTF. CDR3 bases: TGTGCCAGCAGTCGCGGAGATGGCTACACCTTC.